Here is one T cell receptor beta chain with its context. These data belong to a study of CD8+CD57+ T cells in acquired aplastic anemia. Study-level background: DNA per sorted CD4+ or CD8+ sample ranged roughly 0.19 to 30 ug, averaging about 3 ug.

Using genomic DNA as the template, TCR beta VDJ and CDR3 profiling was carried out. MiXCR, run by TCRdb on the reads, gives a single entry per CDR3 protein. The sample lists roughly 250,000 distinct CDR3 sequences, approximately 86% occurring once. The CDR3 spans 16 residues. With 2 bases clipped from V and 3 bases from J, the junction kept 7 bases outside the gene matches. Germline values: CDR1 SGDLS, CDR2 YYNGEE. The authors sequenced patients whose flow cytometry had shown CD8+CD57+ cell expansion. The material sequenced was sorted CD4+, CD8+, or CD8+CD57+ T cells (not recorded which) from PBMCs. The rearrangement joins TRBV9 to TRBJ2-3; 9 bases align to TRBD1. The clonotype originates from a human donor with aplastic anemia. The DNA for the CDR3 is TGTGCCAGCAGCGTTCGGCGGGACAGGGTTACAGATACGCAGTATTTT. Amino acid sequence: CASSVRRDRVTDTQYF.